The 31 T cell receptor beta chains reported below all come from one sample, sequenced in a study of CD8+CD57+ T cells in acquired aplastic anemia. Genomic DNA constituted the template upon which TCR beta VDJ and CDR3 profiling was performed. TCRdb called the reads again in MiXCR, with one record for every CDR3 protein. The sample lists over 150,000 distinct CDR3 sequences, roughly 65% occurring once. Only patients with CD8+CD57+ cell expansion on flow cytometry were chosen for sequencing. Sequences were obtained from sorted CD4+, CD8+, or CD8+CD57+ T cells (not recorded which) from PBMCs. Receptor source: a human donor with aplastic anemia.

This chain uses TRBV19 with TRBJ2-5; D may be TRBD2 (6 bases). The CDR3 runs to 15 residues. CDR1 and CDR2 from the germline V gene are LNHDA and SQIVND (reference sequence). The V end lost 10 bases, the J end lost 5 bases, and 23 bases lay between the germline ends. In nucleotides, the CDR3 is TGTGCCACTCAACCCGGGGACTTACTTACCGAGACCCAGTACTTC. This gives the protein CATQPGDLLTETQYF.

The chain has TRBV11-2 and TRBJ1-1, with a tentative D call TRBD1 (5 bases). The CDR3 spans 14 residues. V lost 6 bases and J 4 bases, leaving 15 bases between the germline ends. The germline V gene has CDR1 SGHAT and CDR2 FQNNGV. In DNA, the CDR3 is TGTGCCAGCAGGCTCAGAAATGGGGGCACTGAAGCTTTCTTT. Translated: CASRLRNGGTEAFF.

The rearrangement links TRBV9 to TRBJ2-7, with no clear D. From germline, CDR1 is SGDLS and CDR2 YYNGEE. CDR3 length: 14 amino acids. V shed 4 bases and J shed 7 bases, with 18 bases lying between them. CDR3 region: CASSQGFNLGEQYF. DNA for the CDR3: TGTGCCAGCAGCCAAGGTTTTAATCTGGGGGAGCAGTACTTC.

The chain joins TRBV19 to TRBJ2-2; D is uncertain. The germline V gene has CDR1 LNHDA and CDR2 SQIVND (reference sequence). The CDR3 totals 14 residues. V was clipped by 5 bases and J by 6 bases, with 13 bases between them. Written as DNA, the CDR3 is TGTGCCAGTAGTCCTCCCTTAGGGCCCGGGGAGCTGTTTTTT. Residues: CASSPPLGPGELFF.

This clonotype was observed many times. The V and J genes are TRBV12-3 or TRBV12-4 and TRBJ1-2; D is possibly TRBD1 (6 bases). The CDR3 has 14 amino acids. Trimming removed 6 bases at V and 5 bases at J, with 16 bases between. The CDR3 nucleotides are TGTGCCAGCAGCCCCGGACAGCGTGCATATGGCTACACCTTC. As protein: CASSPGQRAYGYTF.

The chain couples TRBV7-2 to TRBJ1-1; possible D gene TRBD1, 6 bases. From germline, CDR1 is SGHTA and CDR2 FQGNSA. The CDR3 runs to 14 residues. V was pared by 5 bases and J by 1 base, with 11 bases between. DNA of the CDR3: TGTGCCAGCAGCGGCAAACAGGGGAACACTGAAGCTTTCTTT. This gives the protein CASSGKQGNTEAFF.

This clonotype appeared a few times. The chain joins TRBV19 to TRBJ2-1, with a weak D call TRBD1 (5 bases). The CDR3 has 12 amino acids. The V gene's germline CDR1 is LNHDA and CDR2 SQIVND (reference sequence). V lost 2 bases, J lost 10 bases, and 9 bases lay in between. For the CDR3, the DNA is TGTGCCAGTAGTATACAGGGTGGCGAGCAGTTCTTC. Encoded protein: CASSIQGGEQFF. Full variable domain (missing parts from reference TRBV19 and TRBJ2-1): DGGITQSPKYLFRKEGQNVTLSCEQNLNHDAMYWYRQDPGQGLRLIYYSQIVNDFQKGDIAEGYSVSREKKESFPLTVTSAQKNPTAFYLCASSIQGGEQFFGPGTRLTVL.

This chain joins TRBV7-9 and TRBJ2-7; maybe TRBD2 (6 bases). From germline, CDR1 is SEHNR and CDR2 FQNEAQ (reference sequence). Between the trimmed V and J ends, which lost 8 bases and 2 bases, there was a span of 19 bases. This CDR3 spans 15 amino acids. CDR3 sequence: CASAPGGLATYEQYF. DNA for the CDR3: TGTGCCAGCGCCCCTGGGGGACTGGCTACCTACGAGCAGTACTTC.

The rearrangement links TRBV29-1 to TRBJ1-1; weak D call: TRBD1 (5 bases). The germline gives CDR1 SQVTM, CDR2 ANQGSEA. The ends were cut back, 1 base at V and 8 bases at J, with 17 bases in the middle. The length of the CDR3 is 14 residues. The CDR3 region is CSVEGGWWTAEAFF. The CDR3 DNA sequence: TGCAGCGTTGAAGGGGGGTGGTGGACCGCCGAAGCTTTCTTT.

The genes are TRBV7-9 and TRBJ1-1; TRBD1 is a possible D gene (5 bases). The CDR3 is 15 amino acids. Between the trimmed V and J ends, which lost 6 bases and 6 bases, there was a span of 20 bases. CDR1 and CDR2 from the germline V gene are SEHNR and FQNEAQ (reference sequence). The chain's CDR3 is CASSPQEGTPSEAFF. The CDR3, as DNA: TGTGCCAGCAGTCCCCAAGAGGGGACCCCCTCTGAAGCTTTCTTT.

This clonotype was seen many times. CDR3 DNA sequence: TGTGCCAGCAGTTTATCCCGTGGGGGTGGCTACACCTTC. Translating it yields CASSLSRGGGYTF. J is TRBJ1-2 and V is TRBV27, with D possibly matching TRBD1 (5 bases). Germline V gives CDR1 MNHEY, CDR2 SMNVEV (reference sequence). The germline V and J ends were trimmed by 0 bases and 7 bases, with 9 bases remaining between them. This CDR3 is built from 13 residues.

The V call is TRBV20-1, the J call TRBJ2-5; 9 bases agree with TRBD2. The CDR3 sequence is 14 residues long. CDR1 is DFQATT and CDR2 is SNEGSKA in the germline V gene (reference sequence). V was clipped by 3 bases and J by 1 base; unmatched bases: 3. CDR3 nucleotide sequence: TGCAGTGCTAGTATACTAGCGGGCCAAGAGACCCAGTACTTC. This encodes CSASILAGQETQYF.

V gene TRBV7-2 combines with J gene TRBJ1-1; D unresolved. Per germline, CDR1 SGHTA and CDR2 FQGNSA. V lost 3 bases, J lost 0 bases, and 8 bases lay in between. The CDR3 extends over 14 amino acids. The CDR3 DNA sequence: TGTGCCAGCAGCTTTGGCGGGATGAACACTGAAGCTTTCTTT. It translates to CASSFGGMNTEAFF.

The gene calls are TRBV7-2 and TRBJ2-5, with D perhaps TRBD1 or TRBD2 (5 bases each). Germline V gene sequence: CDR1 SGHTA, CDR2 FQGNSA. Trimming left V 3 bases short and J 3 bases short, with 14 bases between. CDR3 length equals 15 residues. The DNA of the CDR3 is TGTGCCAGCAGCTTTCGAGGGGTGCCCGAAGAGACCCAGTACTTC. Protein product: CASSFRGVPEETQYF.

The V gene is TRBV5-4, the J gene TRBJ2-1, with TRBD2 identical over 10 bases. Germline V lookup: CDR1 SGHNT, CDR2 YYREEE (reference sequence). The CDR3 length is 15 residues. Germline trimming cut 3 bases from V and 4 bases from J; bases unmatched to any gene: 4. In nucleotides, the CDR3 is TGTGCCAGCAGCTCTAGGACTAGCGGTTACAATGAGCAGTTCTTC. It translates to CASSSRTSGYNEQFF.

The V gene is TRBV2, the J gene TRBJ2-1, with a weak D call TRBD2 (5 bases). The CDR3 runs to 15 residues. Germline V CDR1 and CDR2: SNHLY, FYNNEI. Between the trimmed V and J ends, which lost 4 bases and 9 bases, there was a span of 19 bases. CDR3 bases: TGTGCCAGCAGTGCCGGAAGTAGCGTCGGAAGTGAGCAGTTCTTC. This codes for CASSAGSSVGSEQFF.

In this sample, this clonotype turned up a few times. This rearrangement joins TRBV10-3 to TRBJ2-7, with D possibly being TRBD1 (5 bases). V lost 6 bases and J 0 bases, leaving 9 bases between the germline ends. This CDR3 comprises 13 residues. Germline assignment: CDR1 ENHRY and CDR2 SYGVKD. CDR3 sequence: CAIRLDSSYEQYF. CDR3 DNA: TGTGCCATCAGACTTGACAGCTCCTACGAGCAGTACTTC.

This clonotype was detected only once. The chain links TRBV24-1 to TRBJ1-1; tentative D call: TRBD1 (5 bases). Germline lookup yields CDR1 KGHDR and CDR2 SFDVKD. The ends were cut back, 1 base at V and 3 bases at J, with 14 bases in the middle. The CDR3 covers 16 residues. DNA of the CDR3: TGTGCCACCAGTGATTTTGGGGACCCCGACGACACTGAAGCTTTCTTT. Amino acid sequence: CATSDFGDPDDTEAFF.

Of note for this clonotype: This may come from a read error, since a much larger clone is one base off. This chain links TRBV12-3 or TRBV12-4 with TRBJ1-3, with unresolved D. CDR3 length equals 12 residues. The CDR3 nucleotides are TGTGCCAGCAGTCCTACTGGAAGCACCATATATTTT. As protein: CASSPTGSTIYF.

This clonotype was picked up a small number of times. This sequence joins TRBV7-9 and TRBJ2-7; D might be TRBD1 (8 bases). From germline, CDR1 is SEHNR and CDR2 FQNEAQ (reference sequence). Trimming left V 0 bases short and J 7 bases short, with 19 bases between. The CDR3 runs 16 residues. Written as DNA, the CDR3 is TGTGCCAGCAGCTTAGCGGGAGGGACAGGTAATTCGGAGCAGTACTTC. It encodes CASSLAGGTGNSEQYF.

This clonotype was observed a few times. This chain joins TRBV29-1 and TRBJ1-1; no clear D. The CDR3 loop spans 13 amino acids. Germline CDR1 is SQVTM and CDR2 is ANQGSEA. With 1 base removed from V and 1 base from J, the gap between germline ends came to 7 bases. The CDR3 loop reads CSVEVSGNTEAFF. The CDR3 bases are TGCAGCGTTGAAGTATCCGGGAACACTGAAGCTTTCTTT.

This sequence joins TRBV2 and TRBJ1-5; D call uncertain. CDR3 length equals 15 residues. Per the germline V gene, CDR1 is SNHLY and CDR2 is FYNNEI. Trimming shortened V by 2 bases and J by 3 bases, and 11 bases separated the two germline ends. As DNA, the CDR3 is TGTGCCAGCAGTGAATGGTCAATCACCAATCAGCCCCAGCATTTT. Its protein product is CASSEWSITNQPQHF.

Regarding this clonotype: The germline gene is not matched at one end of the junction; a read error may be the cause. The chain joins TRBV2 to TRBJ1-6; 7 bases align to TRBD1. Germline V gene lookup returns CDR1 SNHLY and CDR2 FYNNEI. There are 15 residues in the CDR3. The CDR3 sequence is CATSAPGTDLSPLHF. CDR3 DNA sequence: TGTGCCACCAGTGCCCCCGGGACAGACCTATCACCCCTCCACTTT. The whole variable domain, remainder taken from reference TRBV2 and TRBJ1-6, is EPEVTQTPSHQVTQMGQEVILRCVPISNHLYFYWYRQILGQKVEFLVSFYNNEISEKSEIFDDQFSVERPDGSNFTLKIRSTKLEDSAMYFCATSAPGTDLSPLHFGNGTRLTVT.

The chain joins TRBV5-1 to TRBJ2-5; no firm D call. The CDR3 runs to 14 residues. The ends were cut back, 0 bases at V and 4 bases at J, with 10 bases in the middle. Germline assignment: CDR1 SGHRS and CDR2 YFSETQ. CDR3 sequence: CASSLEGRPETQYF. The CDR3 DNA is TGCGCCAGCAGCTTGGAAGGCAGGCCAGAGACCCAGTACTTC.

This clonotype was counted between two and nine times. J is TRBJ1-5 and V is TRBV2; 7 bases map to TRBD1. The CDR3 contains 12 residues. V shed 10 bases and J 4 bases; nucleotides not matched to a gene: 4. Germline-derived CDR1 and CDR2 are SNHLY and FYNNEI. The CDR3 reads CATQTGNQPQHF. The CDR3 DNA is TGTGCCACCCAGACAGGGAATCAGCCCCAGCATTTT.

The V call is TRBV6-5, the J call TRBJ1-5, with D hard to call. Germline assignment: CDR1 MNHEY and CDR2 SVGAGI. V was trimmed by 4 bases and J by 2 bases, leaving 6 bases between them. The CDR3 extends over 13 amino acids. The DNA for the CDR3 is TGTGCCAGCAGTTTAAACGGCAATCAGCCCCAGCATTTT. Protein sequence: CASSLNGNQPQHF.

The CDR3 protein is CSARGGSSYEQYF. CDR3 coding DNA: TGCAGTGCTAGGGGGGGGAGCTCCTACGAGCAGTACTTC. The chain uses TRBV20-1 and TRBJ2-7; 7 bases fit TRBD2. This CDR3 is 13 amino acids long. The germline V gene encodes CDR1 DFQATT and CDR2 SNEGSKA (reference sequence). Losses at the gene ends were 3 bases for V and 0 bases for J; bases not matched to a gene: 2.

V is TRBV24-1 and J is TRBJ2-5; TRBD1 is a possible D gene (6 bases). Germline CDR1 is KGHDR and CDR2 is SFDVKD. Trimming removed 3 bases from V and 9 bases from J, with 13 bases in between. The CDR3 consists of 13 residues. The CDR3 DNA reads as TGTGCCACCAGTGATCACACAGGGCGGCCCCAGTACTTC. Its translation: CATSDHTGRPQYF.

This clonotype has a handful of counts. V and J are TRBV20-1 and TRBJ2-1; D remains ambiguous. Looked up from germline, CDR1 is DFQATT and CDR2 is SNEGSKA (reference sequence). V was shortened by 5 bases and J by 4 bases, with 3 bases between the two germline ends. The CDR3 totals 10 residues. The CDR3 DNA sequence: TGCAGTGCTGGTTACAATGAGCAGTTCTTC. This codes for CSAGYNEQFF.

Comment on this clonotype: This sequence may be a read error, since a much larger clone differs from it by one base. This chain links TRBV5-1 with TRBJ1-2, with D uncertain. Germline CDR1 SGHRS, CDR2 YFSETQ. CDR3 length: 14 residues. The CDR3 protein is CASRQDLAVYGYTF. For the CDR3, the DNA is TGTGCCAGCAGGCAAGATCTGGCAGTCTATGGCTACACCTTC. The whole variable domain, filled in from reference TRBV5-1 and TRBJ1-2, reads KAGVTQTPRYLIKTRGQQVTLSCSPISGHRSVSWYQQTPGQGLQFLFEYFSETQRNKGNFPGRFSGRQFSNSRSEMNVSTLELGDSALYLCASRQDLAVYGYTFGSGTRLTVV.

The chain links TRBV6-1 to TRBJ2-3; TRBD2 matches 7 bases. The length of the CDR3 is 17 residues. The trim removed 5 bases at V and 0 bases at J, leaving 11 bases unmatched. Germline V gives CDR1 MNHNS, CDR2 SASEGT. The CDR3 protein is CASSPGLGRGSTDTQYF. The CDR3 coding sequence is TGTGCCAGCAGTCCAGGACTAGGGCGGGGGAGCACAGATACGCAGTATTTT.